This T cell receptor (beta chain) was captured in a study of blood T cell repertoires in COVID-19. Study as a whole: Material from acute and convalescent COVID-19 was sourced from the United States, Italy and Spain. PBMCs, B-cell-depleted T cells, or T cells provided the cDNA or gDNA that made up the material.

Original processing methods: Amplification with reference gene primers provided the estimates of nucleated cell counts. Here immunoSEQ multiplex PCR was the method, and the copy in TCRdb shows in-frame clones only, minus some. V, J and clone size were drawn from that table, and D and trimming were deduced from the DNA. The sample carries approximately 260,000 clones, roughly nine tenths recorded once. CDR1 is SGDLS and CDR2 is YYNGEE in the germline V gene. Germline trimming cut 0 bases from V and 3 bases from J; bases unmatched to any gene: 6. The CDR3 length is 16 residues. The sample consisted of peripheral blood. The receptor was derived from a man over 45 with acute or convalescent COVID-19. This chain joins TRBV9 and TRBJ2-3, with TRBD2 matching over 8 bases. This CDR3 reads CASSVGIAGSTDTQYF. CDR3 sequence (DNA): TGTGCCAGCAGCGTAGGTATAGCGGGATCAACAGATACGCAGTATTTT.